This T cell receptor (beta chain) emerged from a study of T cell responses to AZD1222 COVID-19 vaccine. The CDR3 covers 14 residues. CDR1 and CDR2 from the germline V gene are SGHTS and YDEGEE. Trimming left V 0 bases short and J 2 bases short, with 9 bases between. Points from the study as a whole: Spike-specific TCR breadth and depth both grew after two AZD1222 doses. Epitopes outside B.1.351 and B.1.1.7 mutated regions reportedly drew nearly half of spike TCRs. Only a handful of AZD1222 recipients tested seropositive at baseline.

Sequencing was performed with immunoSEQ multiplex PCR; in TCRdb, only in-frame clones are kept and a portion is missing. Of 130,000 to 150,000 clones in the sample, about 81% were seen once. Of note for this clone: Its specificity is unknown.

This rearrangement joins TRBV5-8 to TRBJ2-7, with no clear D. The sequence came from an adult in good health. This specimen was peripheral blood, taken on day 0 of MenACWY control vaccination. CDR3 amino acids: CASSLEPETYEQYF. The CDR3 nucleotides read TGTGCCAGCAGCTTGGAGCCAGAAACCTACGAGCAGTACTTC.